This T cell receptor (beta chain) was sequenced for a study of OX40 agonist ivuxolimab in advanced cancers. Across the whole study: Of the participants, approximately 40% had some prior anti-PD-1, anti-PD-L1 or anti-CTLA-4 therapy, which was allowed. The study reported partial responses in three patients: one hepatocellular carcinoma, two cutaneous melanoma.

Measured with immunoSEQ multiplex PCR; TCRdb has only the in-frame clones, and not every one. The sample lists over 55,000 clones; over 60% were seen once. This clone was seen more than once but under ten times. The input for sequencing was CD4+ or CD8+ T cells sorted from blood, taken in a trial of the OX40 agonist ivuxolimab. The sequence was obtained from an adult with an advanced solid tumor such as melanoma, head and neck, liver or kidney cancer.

CDR3 nucleotides: TGTGCCAGCAGTTACAGGCGGGGGGGCTTCTACGAGCAGTACTTC. Translated, it gives CASSYRRGGFYEQYF. This chain connects TRBV6-5 to TRBJ2-7, with 9 bases that match TRBD2. V lost 2 bases and J lost 3; bases outside the gene matches: 5. Germline V gene sequence: CDR1 MNHEY, CDR2 SVGAGI. CDR3 length: 15 residues.